This T cell receptor beta chain comes out of a study of blood T cell repertoires in COVID-19. At the level of the study: Sites in the United States, Italy and Spain provided acute and convalescent COVID-19 samples. In each case, the material was cDNA or gDNA derived from T cells, B-cell-depleted T cells, or PBMCs.

CDR1 and CDR2 (germline): MDHEN, SYDVKM. This CDR3 is built from 15 residues. Trimming cost V 7 bases and J 5 bases; bases outside gene matches: 10. Original handling: Nucleated cell counts were estimated from reference gene primer amplification. Clones were sequenced by immunoSEQ multiplex PCR, and TCRdb holds only the in-frame ones, with some missing. V and J calls plus clone size are reproduced from that table; the DNA served to infer D and trimming. The sample lists 240,000 or so clones; roughly 81% were seen once. Seattle patient enrollment occurred during active infection, with longitudinal follow-up thereafter.

The V gene is TRBV28, the J gene TRBJ2-2; 7 nucleotides agree with TRBD2. The receptor comes from a woman aged 80 or over with COVID-19, enrolled during active disease. Material for sequencing was peripheral blood. The DNA of the CDR3 is TGTGCCAGCATCTCGGGGGGACCGGGGACCGGGGAGCTGTTTTTT. This encodes CASISGGPGTGELFF.